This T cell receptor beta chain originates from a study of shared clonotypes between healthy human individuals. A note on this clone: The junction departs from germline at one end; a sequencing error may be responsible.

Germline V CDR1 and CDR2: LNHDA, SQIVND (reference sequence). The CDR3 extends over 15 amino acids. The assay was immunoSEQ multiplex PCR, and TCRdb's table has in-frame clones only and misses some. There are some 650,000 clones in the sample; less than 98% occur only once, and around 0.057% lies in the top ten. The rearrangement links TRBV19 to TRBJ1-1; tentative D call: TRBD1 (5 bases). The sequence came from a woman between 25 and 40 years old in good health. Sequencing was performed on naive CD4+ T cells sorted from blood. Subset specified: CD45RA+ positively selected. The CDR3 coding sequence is TGTGCCAGTAGTATTATCGGGGCTAAGAACGCTGAAGCTTTCTTT. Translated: CASSIIGAKNAEAFF.